A single T cell receptor beta chain is shown here with its context. Its antigen is not identified. With sequencing, the targeted depth ranged from 1 in 200,000 to 1 in 1 million T cells. The assay was immunoSEQ multiplex PCR, and TCRdb's table has in-frame clones only and misses some. Of about 140,000 clones listed, approximately 80% are singletons. The CDR3 extends over 16 amino acids. The V end was cut by 5 bases, the J end by 8 bases, with 24 bases between. CDR1 SGHVS and CDR2 FNYEAQ come from the germline V gene. The data are from a study of cytotoxic CD8 clonotypes in ibrutinib-treated CLL. Study context: Response was recorded as partial in about 24 patients and complete in 2; at median roughly 62 months, approximately 15 remained remitted and around 12 had progressed.

Study-wide results and caveats: Public clonotypes, an uncommon group, contracted or remained stable on treatment.

This rearrangement joins TRBV7-6 to TRBJ1-2; no clear D gene. Here the sequenced sample was PBMCs, taken after 12 months of ibrutinib treatment. The source of this sequence is a human donor with chronic lymphocytic leukemia. CDR3 DNA: TGTGCCAGCAGCCCGGGCCCCCCCGGGCCCGCGGTCGGCTACACCTTC. This gives the protein CASSPGPPGPAVGYTF.